The 16 T cell receptor beta chains listed next were all sequenced from one sample in a study of blood T cell repertoires in COVID-19. Sequencing was performed with immunoSEQ multiplex PCR; in TCRdb, only in-frame clones are kept and a portion is missing. Of 110,000 to 150,000 clones listed, less than 85% were seen once; the top ten hold over 7.5%. The sample consisted of peripheral blood. Source of these receptors: a woman older than 75 in a cohort sampled during active or convalescent COVID-19.

The chain links TRBV24-1 to TRBJ2-5, with 11 bases lining up with TRBD2. From germline, CDR1 is KGHDR and CDR2 SFDVKD. J lost 1 base, V lost 3 bases, and 0 bases had no gene match. The CDR3 extends over 15 amino acids. The CDR3 region has the DNA TGTGCCACCAGTGATGGGACTAGCGGCCAAGAGACCCAGTACTTC. Amino acid sequence: CATSDGTSGQETQYF.

V is TRBV7-3 and J is TRBJ2-5, with D uncertain. This CDR3 contains 14 residues. Germline V lookup: CDR1 SGHTA, CDR2 FQGTGA. The germline V and J ends were trimmed by 3 bases and 4 bases, with 12 bases remaining between them. Here the CDR3 DNA reads TGTGCCAGCAGCTTCGGCGGTTCACGAGAGACCCAGTACTTC. Protein sequence: CASSFGGSRETQYF.

On this clone itself: The germline gene is not matched at one end of the junction; a read error may be the cause. The chain combines TRBV12-3 or TRBV12-4 with TRBJ2-7; D perhaps matches TRBD1 (5 bases). This CDR3 has 13 residues. CDR3 sequence (DNA): TGTGCCAGCAATTTAAAAGGGGCATACGAGCAGTACTTC. As protein: CASNLKGAYEQYF.

CDR3: CASSISGNTEAFF. The CDR3 DNA reads TGTGCCAGTAGTATTTCGGGAAACACTGAAGCTTTCTTT. The rearrangement joins TRBV19 to TRBJ1-1; no definite D call. The CDR3 length is 13 residues. Germline V CDR1 and CDR2: LNHDA, SQIVND (reference sequence). Trimming removed 3 bases at V and 2 bases at J, with 7 bases between. The whole variable domain, remainder taken from reference TRBV19 and TRBJ1-1, is DGGITQSPKYLFRKEGQNVTLSCEQNLNHDAMYWYRQDPGQGLRLIYYSQIVNDFQKGDIAEGYSVSREKKESFPLTVTSAQKNPTAFYLCASSISGNTEAFFGQGTRLTVV.

V and J are TRBV6-2 or TRBV6-3 and TRBJ1-2, with TRBD1 identical over 10 bases. Germline CDR1 is MNHEY and CDR2 is SVGEGT. The J segment lost 3 bases and the V segment lost 5 bases, leaving 9 bases of the junction unmatched. This CDR3 is 16 amino acids long. The CDR3 protein is CASSHRQGASYYGYTF. CDR3 coding DNA: TGTGCCAGCAGTCATCGACAGGGGGCGAGTTACTATGGCTACACCTTC.

This clone was seen a few times. The chain recombines TRBV20-1 with TRBJ1-2, with D hard to call. The V end was cut by 7 bases, the J end by 8 bases, with 5 bases between. Germline CDR1 DFQATT, CDR2 SNEGSKA (reference sequence). The CDR3 is 8 amino acids. CDR3 coding DNA: TGCAGTGGCGTGGGCTACACCTTC. This codes for CSGVGYTF.

The rearrangement joins TRBV3-1 (or the pseudogene TRBV3-2) to TRBJ2-7; D call uncertain. Germline V gene data show CDR1 as LGHDT and CDR2 as YNNKEL (reference sequence). The CDR3 consists of 14 residues. V lost 4 bases to trimming and J lost 6 bases, with 16 bases between them. CDR3 amino acids: CASSPVRSGTEQYF. CDR3 nucleotides: TGTGCCAGCAGCCCTGTCAGGTCAGGTACCGAGCAGTACTTC.

The genes are TRBV5-4 and TRBJ1-4, with D uncertain. The germline gives CDR1 SGHNT, CDR2 YYREEE (reference sequence). The CDR3 is made up of 14 amino acids. V lost 3 bases to trimming and J lost 8 bases, with 14 bases between them. The CDR3 nucleotides read TGTGCCAGCAGCTCGGGAGAGGTGCAAGAAAAACTGTTTTTT. Encoded protein: CASSSGEVQEKLFF.

This chain joins TRBV29-1 and TRBJ1-2; tentative D call: TRBD1 (5 bases). This CDR3 has 11 residues. CDR1 is SQVTM and CDR2 is ANQGSEA in the germline V gene. The CDR3 spells CNSLGVDGYTF. CDR3 nucleotides: TGCAACAGCTTAGGGGTAGATGGCTACACCTTC.

The chain is built from TRBV5-1 and TRBJ1-1; TRBD1 is a possible D gene (6 bases). This CDR3 spans 13 amino acids. The germline V and J ends were trimmed by 1 base and 4 bases, with 8 bases remaining between them. The V gene's germline CDR1 is SGHRS and CDR2 YFSETQ. The CDR3 is CASSLYRATEAFF. The DNA of the CDR3 is TGCGCCAGCAGCTTGTACAGGGCCACTGAAGCTTTCTTT.

CDR3 sequence (DNA): TGTGCTAGTGGTTTCTATACAGGGAGTGAGCAGTTCTTC. Protein product: CASGFYTGSEQFF. The chain combines TRBV12-5 with TRBJ2-1, with a possible D match to TRBD1 (6 bases). V was pared by 3 bases and J by 9 bases, with 12 bases between. Germline V lookup: CDR1 LGHNT, CDR2 FRNRAP. The CDR3 sequence is 13 residues long.

The V call is TRBV7-3, the J call TRBJ1-3; D not certain. The CDR3 consists of 13 residues. The germline V gene encodes CDR1 SGHTA and CDR2 FQGTGA. V was shortened by 1 base and J by 8 bases, with 9 bases between the two germline ends. The CDR3 sequence is CASSLNRRDTIYF. In DNA form, the CDR3 reads TGTGCCAGCAGCTTAAATAGGCGGGACACCATATATTTT.

The rearrangement links TRBV7-2 to TRBJ2-3; 7 bases line up with TRBD1. CDR1 is SGHTA and CDR2 is FQGNSA in the germline V gene. V was clipped by 5 bases and J by 5 bases; unmatched bases: 4. The CDR3 loop spans 13 amino acids. CDR3 nucleotides: TGTGCCAGCAGCGGACAGGTGGGAGATACGCAGTATTTT. Its protein is CASSGQVGDTQYF.

The count of this clone is one. This chain joins TRBV18 and TRBJ2-3; 9 bases line up with TRBD2. V lost 5 bases and J lost 4; bases outside the gene matches: 4. The CDR3 contains 14 residues. Germline assignment: CDR1 KGHSH and CDR2 LQKENI. For the CDR3, the DNA is TGTGCCAGCTCAGGGACTAGCAGCTCAGATACGCAGTATTTT. Translation gives CASSGTSSSDTQYF.

The chain couples TRBV5-1 to TRBJ2-3; 9 bases fit TRBD2. J lost 0 bases, V lost 0 bases, and 2 bases had no gene match. The CDR3 spans 16 residues. Germline CDR1 reads SGHRS; CDR2 reads YFSETQ. The DNA for the CDR3 is TGCGCCAGCAGCTTGGGCGCGGGGGGGAGCACAGATACGCAGTATTTT. Translated: CASSLGAGGSTDTQYF.

The rearrangement joins TRBV18 to TRBJ1-3; 11 bases map to TRBD1. The CDR3 has 16 amino acids. CDR1 is KGHSH and CDR2 is LQKENI in the germline V gene. V trimming: 3 bases; J trimming: 0 bases; junction bases outside the gene matches: 1. Written as DNA, the CDR3 is TGTGCCAGCTCACCCGGGACAGGGGGCTCTGGAAACACCATATATTTT. Translating it yields CASSPGTGGSGNTIYF. Filled out from reference TRBV18 and TRBJ1-3, the complete variable domain reads NAGVMQNPRHLVRRRGQEARLRCSPMKGHSHVYWYRQLPEEGLKFMVYLQKENIIDESGMPKERFSAEFPKEGPSILRIQQVVRGDSAAYFCASSPGTGGSGNTIYFGEGSWLTVV.